The 3 T cell receptor beta chains presented below share a single source sample, sequenced in a study of blood T cell repertoires in COVID-19. TCRdb keeps only in-frame clones here, not all; method: immunoSEQ multiplex PCR. The table shows around 300,000 clones, with about 91% occurring only once. The sample consisted of peripheral blood. These receptors came from a woman in her twenties or thirties with COVID-19, enrolled during active disease.

This sequence joins TRBV24-1 and TRBJ2-1; D perhaps matches TRBD2 (5 bases). The CDR3 loop spans 14 amino acids. Deletions cut 3 bases from V and 5 bases from J, with 10 bases between. Germline assignment: CDR1 KGHDR and CDR2 SFDVKD. The CDR3 DNA reads as TGTGCCACCAGTGATAAATCGGGGAACAATGAGCAGTTCTTC. Its translation is CATSDKSGNNEQFF.

This sequence joins TRBV28 and TRBJ1-6; a possible D gene is TRBD1 (6 bases). Trimming took off 5 bases at V and 6 bases at J, with 17 bases between the two ends. This CDR3 region has 16 residues. The germline gives CDR1 MDHEN, CDR2 SYDVKM. This CDR3 is CASSIVPQGINSPLHF. Here the CDR3 DNA reads TGTGCCAGCAGTATCGTCCCCCAGGGGATTAATTCACCCCTCCACTTT.

The gene calls are TRBV7-3 and TRBJ1-2; D possibly corresponds to TRBD1 (5 bases). Germline V CDR1 and CDR2: SGHTA, FQGTGA. The CDR3 contains 15 residues. Trimming removed 3 bases from V and 3 bases from J, with 14 bases in between. The CDR3 DNA follows: TGTGCCAGCAGCTTTCCTCGGGACTTGTACTATGGCTACACCTTC. Translated, it gives CASSFPRDLYYGYTF.